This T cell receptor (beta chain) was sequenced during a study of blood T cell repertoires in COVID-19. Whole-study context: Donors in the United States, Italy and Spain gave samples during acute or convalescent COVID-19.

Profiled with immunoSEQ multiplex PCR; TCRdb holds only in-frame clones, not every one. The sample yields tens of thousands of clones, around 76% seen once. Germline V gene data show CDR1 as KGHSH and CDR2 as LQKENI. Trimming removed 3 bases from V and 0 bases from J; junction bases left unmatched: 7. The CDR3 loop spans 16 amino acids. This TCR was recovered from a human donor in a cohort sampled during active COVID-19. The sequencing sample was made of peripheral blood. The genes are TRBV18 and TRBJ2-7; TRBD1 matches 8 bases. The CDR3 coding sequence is TGTGCCAGCTCACCGGAAGACAGGGGAAGCTCCTACGAGCAGTACTTC. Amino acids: CASSPEDRGSSYEQYF.